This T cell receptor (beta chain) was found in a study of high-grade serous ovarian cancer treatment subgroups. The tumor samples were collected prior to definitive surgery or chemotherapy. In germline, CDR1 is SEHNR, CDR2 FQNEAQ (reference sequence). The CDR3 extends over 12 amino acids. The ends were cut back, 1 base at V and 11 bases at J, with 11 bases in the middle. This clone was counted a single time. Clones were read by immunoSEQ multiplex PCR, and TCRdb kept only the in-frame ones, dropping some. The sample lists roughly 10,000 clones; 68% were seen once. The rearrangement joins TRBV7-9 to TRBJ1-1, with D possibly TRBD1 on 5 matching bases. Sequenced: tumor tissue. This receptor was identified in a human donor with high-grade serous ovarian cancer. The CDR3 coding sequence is TGTGCCAGCAGCTTAGAGGCAGGGAAGGCTTTCTTT. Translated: CASSLEAGKAFF. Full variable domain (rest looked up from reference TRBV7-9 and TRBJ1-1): DTGVSQNPRHKITKRGQNVTFRCDPISEHNRLYWYRQTLGQGPEFLTYFQNEAQLEKSRLLSDRFSAERPKGSFSTLEIQRTEQGDSAMYLCASSLEAGKAFFGQGTRLTVV.